The source of this TCR beta chain is a study of PD-1 blockade in classical Hodgkin lymphoma. Study observations and caveats: It was CD4+ TCR diversity, not CD8+, that rose significantly by C4D1. Newly diagnosed patients had diversity similar to the baseline diversity of complete responders. Exclusion was the outcome for patients who began nivolumab under 1 year after ASCT.

On this clone: Its antigen is not identified.

V dropped 3 bases and J dropped 0 bases, with 15 bases sitting between them. The CDR3 length is 17 residues. CDR1 and CDR2 from the germline V gene are MNHEY and SMNVEV (reference sequence). Libraries were prepared by immunoSEQ multiplex PCR; TCRdb keeps only in-frame clonotypes and omits some of them. The sample lists around 25,000 clones, roughly 80% occurring once. Time point denoted: cycle 4 day 1 (C4D1), after 5 to 7 weeks of nivolumab. After autologous stem cell transplantation all patients relapsed, and prior brentuximab vedotin exposure differed between cohorts. The rearrangement links TRBV27 to TRBJ2-1, with D maybe TRBD2 (5 bases). The sequencing here drew on peripheral blood mononuclear cells (PBMCs), taken before the fourth cycle of nivolumab. The sequence was collected from a human donor with classical Hodgkin lymphoma. This CDR3 is CASSFSSSPSSYNEQFF. CDR3 DNA sequence: TGTGCCAGCAGTTTTTCTAGCAGCCCGAGCTCCTACAATGAGCAGTTCTTC.